This T cell receptor beta chain emerged from a study of cytomegalovirus exposure and HLA in healthy donors. A multiplex PCR was run with 60 Vbeta primers and 13 Jbeta primers. The data were produced by immunoSEQ multiplex PCR, yet TCRdb's version contains in-frame clones alone and is incomplete. The sample lists around 78,000 clones, around 70% occurring once. This clone was detected only once. Per germline, CDR1 GTSNPN and CDR2 SVGIG (reference sequence). V was trimmed by 3 bases and J by 2 bases, leaving 10 bases between them. The CDR3 covers 13 residues. The TCR originated in a woman aged 40 to 55 in good health and CMV-seropositive. Sequencing used PBMCs. V is TRBV30 and J is TRBJ1-1, with D maybe TRBD1 (5 bases). The CDR3 here is CAWRLQVNTEAFF. The CDR3 nucleotides read TGTGCCTGGAGGTTACAGGTAAACACTGAAGCTTTCTTT.